The 31 T cell receptor beta chains below all came from one sample that was sequenced in a study of shared clonotypes between healthy human individuals. Some clones are missing from TCRdb's copy, which holds only in-frame ones; the method was immunoSEQ multiplex PCR. The profile covers 600,000 to 800,000 clones, with roughly 72% appearing a single time and approximately 1.7% taken by the ten largest. Sequencing used memory CD4+ T cells sorted from blood. The subset denotes: CD45RA-negative fraction. The receptor set was obtained from a young woman in good health.

The chain couples TRBV29-1 to TRBJ1-1; perhaps TRBD1 as D (5 bases). The length of the CDR3 is 14 residues. Germline loops: CDR1 SQVTM, CDR2 ANQGSEA. Deletions cut 3 bases from V and 2 bases from J, with 13 bases between. The DNA for the CDR3 is TGCAGCGTTGAGGGCTCTACAGGTAACACTGAAGCTTTCTTT. Translating gives CSVEGSTGNTEAFF.

The chain employs TRBV5-6 and TRBJ1-2; 9 bases are a match to TRBD1. Germline CDR1 is SGHDT and CDR2 is YYEEEE. CDR3 length equals 16 residues. Losses at the gene ends were 0 bases for V and 3 bases for J; bases not matched to a gene: 6. The DNA of the CDR3 is TGTGCCAGCAGCTTGGTTGGGACAGGGAATGACTATGGCTACACCTTC. It specifies CASSLVGTGNDYGYTF. The variable domain in full, completed from reference TRBV5-6 and TRBJ1-2, reads DAGVTQSPTHLIKTRGQQVTLRCSPKSGHDTVSWYQQALGQGPQFIFQYYEEEERQRGNFPDRFSGHQFPNYSSELNVNALLLGDSALYLCASSLVGTGNDYGYTFGSGTRLTVV.

The chain joins TRBV5-1 to TRBJ2-3; 9 bases are shared with TRBD2. V trimming: 5 bases; J trimming: 0 bases; junction bases outside the gene matches: 4. The germline V gene has CDR1 SGHRS and CDR2 YFSETQ. The CDR3 consists of 15 residues. The CDR3 DNA reads TGCGCCAGCAGTGGCGGGAGGGGTAGCACAGATACGCAGTATTTT. This gives the protein CASSGGRGSTDTQYF.

The chain joins TRBV5-8 to TRBJ1-5; 7 bases align to TRBD1. Germline V gene sequence: CDR1 SGHTS, CDR2 YDEGEE. The ends lost 2 bases at V and 0 bases at J; junction bases unmatched: 8. CDR3 length: 17 residues. In nucleotides, the CDR3 is TGTGCCAGCAGCTTTAGGGACAGATCGGATAGCAATCAGCCCCAGCATTTT. Its protein is CASSFRDRSDSNQPQHF.

This sequence joins TRBV28 and TRBJ2-7; TRBD2 is a possible D gene (5 bases). Germline loops: CDR1 MDHEN, CDR2 SYDVKM. V gave up 1 base and J gave up 0 bases, with 13 bases separating them. The CDR3 has 16 amino acids. CDR3 amino acids: CASSLSFLRGSYEQYF. CDR3 DNA sequence: TGTGCCAGCAGTTTATCATTTCTCCGGGGCTCCTACGAGCAGTACTTC.

The chain couples TRBV18 to TRBJ2-7; D tentatively reads TRBD1 or TRBD2 (5 bases each). The CDR3 is 13 amino acids. Deletions cut 1 base from V and 6 bases from J, with 10 bases between. Germline-derived CDR1 and CDR2 are KGHSH and LQKENI. CDR3 nucleotides: TGTGCCAGCTCACCACGAGACGGGGCCGAGCAGTACTTC. As protein: CASSPRDGAEQYF.

J is TRBJ1-1 and V is TRBV6-4; perhaps TRBD1 as D (5 bases). Germline V gene lookup returns CDR1 MRHNA and CDR2 SNTAGT. The CDR3 loop spans 13 amino acids. Trimming removed 6 bases from V and 7 bases from J, with 15 bases in between. CDR3 DNA sequence: TGTGCCAGCAGCCGGGACCGATCTAGTGAAGCTTTCTTT. Translation: CASSRDRSSEAFF.

The chain recombines TRBV2 with TRBJ2-2; unclear D gene. Per germline, CDR1 SNHLY and CDR2 FYNNEI. This CDR3 comprises 13 residues. V lost 3 bases and J lost 6, with 8 bases in between. CDR3 sequence reads: CASSDPKAGELFF. CDR3 bases: TGTGCCAGCAGTGACCCTAAGGCCGGGGAGCTGTTTTTT.

The V and J genes are TRBV4-1 and TRBJ2-1; the match to TRBD2 covers 8 bases. The CDR3 spans 17 residues. V lost 0 bases, J lost 3 bases, and 7 bases stayed unmatched. Germline loops: CDR1 MGHRA, CDR2 YSYEKL. The chain's CDR3 is CASSQDPSSGYYNEQFF. CDR3 sequence (DNA): TGCGCCAGCAGCCAAGATCCGTCTAGCGGGTACTACAATGAGCAGTTCTTC.

This chain links TRBV11-2 with TRBJ2-7; no clear D. V was cut by 1 base and J by 3 bases, with 10 bases left in between. CDR1 and CDR2 (germline): SGHAT, FQNNGV. The CDR3 totals 14 residues. For the CDR3, the DNA is TGTGCCAGCAGCTTAGTGGGCGCGGACTACGAGCAGTACTTC. Amino acid sequence: CASSLVGADYEQYF.

The rearrangement links TRBV15 to TRBJ2-1; D call uncertain. V was shortened by 1 base and J by 9 bases, with 10 bases between the two germline ends. This CDR3 is 13 amino acids long. The germline V gene has CDR1 LNHNV and CDR2 YYDKDF (reference sequence). The CDR3 sequence is CATSRGPKSEQFF. In DNA, the CDR3 is TGTGCCACCAGCAGAGGACCAAAGAGTGAGCAGTTCTTC.

This chain connects TRBV30 to TRBJ1-4; D is unclear. CDR1 is GTSNPN and CDR2 is SVGIG in the germline V gene (reference sequence). The V end was cut by 0 bases, the J end by 2 bases, with 10 bases between. The CDR3 has 15 amino acids. The CDR3 is CAWSVGPSTNEKLFF. CDR3 DNA sequence: TGTGCCTGGAGTGTAGGGCCGAGTACTAATGAAAAACTGTTTTTT.

The genes are TRBV5-6 and TRBJ2-5; D is undetermined. The CDR3 runs 14 residues. With 2 bases removed from V and 1 base from J, the gap between germline ends came to 9 bases. The germline V gene has CDR1 SGHDT and CDR2 YYEEEE. CDR3 sequence: CASSFPSGQETQYF. The CDR3 nucleotides read TGTGCCAGCAGCTTCCCCTCGGGCCAAGAGACCCAGTACTTC.

The rearrangement joins TRBV19 to TRBJ1-2, with a weak D call TRBD1 (5 bases). Deletions cut 6 bases from V and 4 bases from J, with 18 bases between. Germline V lookup: CDR1 LNHDA, CDR2 SQIVND (reference sequence). The CDR3 has 15 amino acids. Here the CDR3 reads CASRLGVRPGYGYTF. In nucleotides, the CDR3 is TGTGCCAGTAGGTTGGGGGTGCGGCCCGGCTATGGCTACACCTTC.

The sample holds a few counts of this clone. This rearrangement joins TRBV4-1 to TRBJ2-1; 9 nucleotides match TRBD2. The CDR3 is 16 residues long. Germline V lookup: CDR1 MGHRA, CDR2 YSYEKL. The V gene end was trimmed by 4 bases and the J gene end by 6 bases; junction bases not matched to a gene: 10. The CDR3 sequence: CASSPPLAGTINEQFF. CDR3 sequence (DNA): TGCGCCAGCAGCCCCCCGCTAGCGGGGACAATCAATGAGCAGTTCTTC.

The CDR3 DNA reads TGTGCCAGCAGTTACCAGGACGCGGGAGGAACCATATATTTT. This sequence encodes CASSYQDAGGTIYF. The chain links TRBV6-6 to TRBJ1-3; D remains ambiguous. V gave up 2 bases and J gave up 10 bases, with 15 bases separating them. The CDR3 sequence is 14 residues long. Germline CDR1 reads MNHNY; CDR2 reads SVGAGI (reference sequence).

Remarks on this clone: Other DNA sequences in the sample encode the same CDR3. The gene calls are TRBV27 and TRBJ1-1; D gene uncertain. Trimming took 0 bases from V and 5 from J, leaving 7 bases between them. Germline CDR1 and CDR2: MNHEY and SMNVEV (reference sequence). The CDR3 contains 13 residues. The CDR3 nucleotides are TGTGCCAGCAGTTTATCGCCCTTGACTGAAGCTTTCTTT. It is translated as CASSLSPLTEAFF.

The chain carries TRBV27 and TRBJ2-2, with 10 positions matching TRBD2. V dropped 6 bases and J dropped 5; count of bases not matched to a gene: 9. Per germline, CDR1 MNHEY and CDR2 SMNVEV (reference sequence). The CDR3 is 16 amino acids. The CDR3 protein is CASRVVAGGITGELFF. In DNA, the CDR3 is TGTGCCAGCAGGGTGGTAGCGGGAGGTATAACCGGGGAGCTGTTTTTT.

This clone was observed a few times. The sample holds other DNA sequences that translate to the same CDR3. The V and J genes are TRBV28 and TRBJ2-7, with TRBD2 matching 15 bases. J lost 9 bases, V lost 4 bases, and 4 bases had no gene match. The CDR3 extends over 14 amino acids. Looked up from germline, CDR1 is MDHEN and CDR2 is SYDVKM. CDR3: CASSSGLAGGVQYF. CDR3 in DNA: TGTGCCAGCAGTTCCGGACTAGCGGGAGGGGTGCAGTACTTC.

The J gene is TRBJ2-5, the V gene TRBV4-1; 8 bases agree with TRBD2. Germline-derived CDR1 and CDR2 are MGHRA and YSYEKL. There are 16 residues in the CDR3. The V gene end was trimmed by 1 base and the J gene end by 4 bases; junction bases not matched to a gene: 8. This CDR3 is CASSQVLIAGLETQYF. The CDR3, as DNA: TGCGCCAGCAGCCAAGTGCTGATAGCGGGACTAGAGACCCAGTACTTC.

This clone was detected ten times or more. CDR3 protein: CASSQDSIRPDGYTF. The CDR3 region has the DNA TGCGCCAGCAGCCAAGACTCAATTCGGCCTGATGGCTACACCTTC. The chain is built from TRBV4-1 and TRBJ1-2; D unclear. Between the trimmed V and J ends, which lost 0 bases and 6 bases, there was a span of 14 bases. Germline values: CDR1 MGHRA, CDR2 YSYEKL. The CDR3 is 15 residues long.

A few counts support this clone. CDR3 sequence reads: CASSLLSGSSYNEQFF. The DNA for the CDR3 is TGTGCCAGCAGTCTCCTTAGCGGGAGCTCCTACAATGAGCAGTTCTTC. The chain joins TRBV9 to TRBJ2-1, with 9 bases lining up with TRBD2. With V trimmed by 5 bases and J by 0 bases, 6 bases remained unmatched. This CDR3 has 16 residues. From germline, CDR1 is SGDLS and CDR2 YYNGEE.

The V gene is TRBV27, the J gene TRBJ2-2; tentatively, D is TRBD2 (5 bases). Germline loops: CDR1 MNHEY, CDR2 SMNVEV (reference sequence). Trimming removed 3 bases from V and 1 base from J, with 9 bases in between. The CDR3 loop spans 15 amino acids. The CDR3 nucleotides read TGTGCCAGCAGTTTTCGGGGATTGAACACCGGGGAGCTGTTTTTT. This codes for CASSFRGLNTGELFF.

The V call is TRBV10-1, the J call TRBJ1-5; D unclear. Germline V lookup: CDR1 WNHNN, CDR2 SYGVQD (reference sequence). The V gene lost 2 bases and the J gene lost 4 bases, with 3 bases spanning the gap. CDR3 length: 12 amino acids. CDR3 coding DNA: TGCGCCAGCAGTGAGGGGAATCAGCCCCAGCATTTT. Translating it yields CASSEGNQPQHF.

The genes are TRBV7-9 and TRBJ1-1; D perhaps matches TRBD1 (5 bases). The CDR3 contains 15 residues. The germline gives CDR1 SEHNR, CDR2 FQNEAQ (reference sequence). The ends were cut back, 2 bases at V and 3 bases at J, with 13 bases in the middle. The chain's CDR3 is CASSLIWGGYTEAFF. The CDR3 DNA reads as TGTGCCAGCAGCTTAATTTGGGGGGGTTACACTGAAGCTTTCTTT. Combining the CDR3 with reference TRBV7-9 and TRBJ1-1 gives the whole variable domain DTGVSQNPRHKITKRGQNVTFRCDPISEHNRLYWYRQTLGQGPEFLTYFQNEAQLEKSRLLSDRFSAERPKGSFSTLEIQRTEQGDSAMYLCASSLIWGGYTEAFFGQGTRLTVV.

CDR3: CASSESHLNTEAFF. As DNA, the CDR3 is TGTGCCAGCAGTGAAAGTCATTTGAACACTGAAGCTTTCTTT. This sequence joins TRBV2 and TRBJ1-1; D not resolved. This CDR3 is built from 14 residues. V was cut by 2 bases and J by 0 bases, with 7 bases left in between. CDR1 and CDR2 from the germline V gene are SNHLY and FYNNEI.

This clone was recorded a few times. This chain links TRBV19 with TRBJ2-1, with 7 bases lining up with TRBD2. The V gene's germline CDR1 is LNHDA and CDR2 SQIVND (reference sequence). The CDR3 has 15 amino acids. The J segment lost 8 bases and the V segment lost 5 bases, leaving 12 bases of the junction unmatched. The CDR3 spells CASSQSREGPDEQFF. CDR3 bases: TGTGCCAGTAGTCAGTCGAGGGAGGGCCCGGATGAGCAGTTCTTC.

The chain couples TRBV27 to TRBJ1-5; 8 nucleotides line up with TRBD1. CDR1 and CDR2 from the germline V gene are MNHEY and SMNVEV (reference sequence). The CDR3 contains 13 residues. V dropped 10 bases and J dropped 4; count of bases not matched to a gene: 6. This CDR3 reads CATRTGLNQPQHF. DNA of the CDR3: TGTGCCACCCGGACAGGGTTAAATCAGCCCCAGCATTTT.

This rearrangement joins TRBV9 to TRBJ2-7, with D maybe TRBD1 (7 bases). The CDR3 totals 15 residues. V was shortened by 0 bases and J by 3 bases, with 13 bases between the two germline ends. Germline values: CDR1 SGDLS, CDR2 YYNGEE. CDR3 bases: TGTGCCAGCAGCGTAGAAGGCGGGACAGTCTACGAGCAGTACTTC. As protein: CASSVEGGTVYEQYF.

This clone has only a few counts. The CDR3: CASSQLGALKQFF. The CDR3 bases are TGTGCCAGCAGTCAACTAGGGGCTCTAAAGCAGTTCTTC. This rearrangement joins TRBV6-5 to TRBJ2-1; D possibly matches TRBD1 or TRBD2 (5 bases each). Germline V gene sequence: CDR1 MNHEY, CDR2 SVGAGI. The V gene lost 5 bases and the J gene lost 11 bases, with 16 bases spanning the gap. The CDR3 length is 13 residues.

CDR3 protein: CATSSGGHEVNIQYF. Written as DNA, the CDR3 is TGTGCCACCAGCTCTGGGGGGCATGAGGTAAACATTCAGTACTTC. This chain uses TRBV15 with TRBJ2-4; D is tentatively TRBD1 or TRBD2 (6 bases each). The CDR3 length is 15 residues. Trimming cost V 5 bases and J 6 bases, with 17 bases left between them. Germline lookup yields CDR1 LNHNV and CDR2 YYDKDF (reference sequence).